Below, one T cell receptor (beta chain) is given with its context. Its specificity is not known. The record originates from a study of OX40 agonist ivuxolimab in advanced cancers. For the study at large: The study gave patients intravenous ivuxolimab at 0.01 to 10 mg/kg every 2 weeks. Recorded diagnoses for dose-escalation patients were hepatocellular carcinoma, melanoma, renal cell or head and neck cancer. Study-level results: Compared with CD4+, CD8+ T cells on average had more expanded clones. Within 6 weeks, CD4+ and CD8+ blood T cells expanded clonally at 0.1 to 3.0 mg/kg.

V lost 7 bases to trimming and J lost 3 bases, with 13 bases between them. This CDR3 region has 14 residues. Germline lookup yields CDR1 SGHRS and CDR2 YFSETQ. The data were produced by immunoSEQ multiplex PCR, yet TCRdb's version contains in-frame clones alone and is incomplete. The repertoire holds roughly 17,000 clones, with around 80% as singletons. The clonotype was recovered from an adult with an advanced solid tumor such as melanoma, head and neck, liver or kidney cancer. Sequencing used CD4+ or CD8+ T cells sorted from blood, obtained in a trial of the OX40 agonist ivuxolimab. The genes are TRBV5-1 and TRBJ1-4, with a tentative D call TRBD1 (5 bases). The CDR3 here is CASGGGDPNEKLFF. CDR3 DNA: TGCGCCAGCGGCGGGGGGGACCCTAATGAAAAACTGTTTTTT.